The 22 T cell receptor beta chains below were found in one sample sequenced in a study of blood T cell repertoires in COVID-19. Only in-frame clones appear in the TCRdb table, and some are missing; sequencing was by immunoSEQ multiplex PCR. The top ten hold under 2% of the sample, which has fewer than 350,000 clones, less than 85% seen once. Sequenced input: PBMCs or T cells enriched from blood (not recorded which). These receptors came from a woman in her 30s who had been exposed to COVID-19.

The rearrangement joins TRBV7-2 to TRBJ2-1, with 9 bases matching TRBD2. CDR1 and CDR2 (germline): SGHTA, FQGNSA. V gave up 4 bases and J gave up 6 bases; unmatched junction bases: 7. This CDR3 contains 15 residues. CDR3 protein: CASSSFLAGSNEQFF. The CDR3 coding sequence is TGTGCCAGCAGCTCATTCCTAGCGGGGTCCAATGAGCAGTTCTTC. Variable domain in full (rest from reference TRBV7-2 and TRBJ2-1): GAGVSQSPSNKVTEKGKDVELRCDPISGHTALYWYRQSLGQGLEFLIYFQGNSAPDKSGLPSDRFSAERTGGSVSTLTIQRTQQEDSAVYLCASSSFLAGSNEQFFGPGTRLTVL.

The chain links TRBV30 to TRBJ2-3; 9 nucleotides line up with TRBD1. Germline V CDR1 and CDR2: GTSNPN, SVGIG (reference sequence). V shed 1 base, J shed 3 bases, and the junction held 2 bases outside the gene matches. CDR3 length: 14 amino acids. For the CDR3, the DNA is TGTGCCTGGAGTGGGGGACAGGGAACAGATACGCAGTATTTT. Translated: CAWSGGQGTDTQYF. The full variable domain, completed using reference TRBV30 and TRBJ2-3, is SQTIHQWPATLVQPVGSPLSLECTVEGTSNPNLYWYRQAAGRGLQLLFYSVGIGQISSEVPQNLSASRPQDRQFILSSKKLLLSDSGFYLCAWSGGQGTDTQYFGPGTRLTVL.

In DNA, the CDR3 is TGTGCCAGCAGTGGGTTGGACAGTAAGCAGTACTTC. Its protein is CASSGLDSKQYF. The chain combines TRBV2 with TRBJ2-7; a weak D match, TRBD1 (6 bases). CDR1 and CDR2 (germline): SNHLY, FYNNEI. V gave up 4 bases and J gave up 8 bases, with 12 bases separating them. This CDR3 is built from 12 residues.

This chain joins TRBV12-5 and TRBJ1-1; 8 bases fit TRBD1. J lost 0 bases, V lost 2 bases, and 11 bases had no gene match. The V gene's germline CDR1 is LGHNT and CDR2 FRNRAP. This CDR3 region has 18 residues. The CDR3 loop is CASGLRTNRGVMNTEAFF. The CDR3 DNA reads as TGTGCTAGTGGTTTGCGGACGAACAGGGGGGTCATGAACACTGAAGCTTTCTTT.

The J gene is TRBJ1-1, the V gene TRBV4-3, with a possible D match to TRBD1 (6 bases). V lost 1 base and J lost 1, with 16 bases in between. Looked up from germline, CDR1 is LGHNA and CDR2 is YSLEER. CDR3 length: 17 residues. In DNA form, the CDR3 reads TGCGCCAGCAGCCAAGTAGTGGGGGCCCAAGGGAACACTGAAGCTTTCTTT. It translates to CASSQVVGAQGNTEAFF.

The genes are TRBV21-1 and TRBJ1-5. TRBV21-1 is a documented pseudogene. The CDR3 spans 13 residues. CDR3 in DNA: TGTGCCAGCACCCTTCCGGGGAATCAGCCCCAGCATTTT. Its protein product is CASTLPGNQPQHF.

This chain joins TRBV10-3 and TRBJ1-2, with D possibly TRBD1 on 6 matching bases. The V gene lost 7 bases and the J gene lost 7 bases, with 16 bases spanning the gap. This CDR3 is built from 13 residues. Germline CDR1 reads ENHRY; CDR2 reads SYGVKD. CDR3 coding DNA: TGTGCCATCACCGAAACAGGGTCTGGTGGCTACACCTTC. The encoded protein is CAITETGSGGYTF.

The table lists this clone with a count of one. The chain is built from TRBV7-2 and TRBJ2-3, with 11 bases that match TRBD2. The V segment lost 3 bases and the J segment 5 bases; nucleotides outside the gene matches: 7. The CDR3 loop spans 16 amino acids. Per the germline V gene, CDR1 is SGHTA and CDR2 is FQGNSA. The DNA of the CDR3 is TGTGCCAGCAGCTTGCGTCTAGCGGGGGGTAGAGATACGCAGTATTTT. It codes for CASSLRLAGGRDTQYF.

The chain has TRBV10-3 and TRBJ2-3, with 8 bases matching TRBD2. The CDR3 is made up of 17 amino acids. Trimming took 1 base from V and 6 from J; bases not matched to a gene: 12. The V gene's germline CDR1 is ENHRY and CDR2 SYGVKD. The CDR3 sequence is CAISEFLAGTNADTQYF. CDR3 in DNA: TGTGCCATCAGTGAGTTTTTAGCGGGAACCAACGCGGATACGCAGTATTTT.

This sequence joins TRBV11-2 and TRBJ1-3; the D gene is possibly TRBD1 (6 bases). The V gene lost 5 bases and the J gene lost 2 bases, with 13 bases spanning the gap. CDR1 is SGHAT, CDR2 FQNNGV, per germline. The CDR3 runs to 15 residues. CDR3 DNA: TGTGCCAGCAGCGAGCAGGGGCTTACTGGAAACACCATATATTTT. This translates into CASSEQGLTGNTIYF.

The chain links TRBV5-4 to TRBJ2-5, with 8 bases fitting TRBD1. Unmatched junction bases numbered 10, after V lost 4 bases and J lost 5 bases. Germline V lookup: CDR1 SGHNT, CDR2 YYREEE (reference sequence). CDR3 length: 15 amino acids. CDR3 nucleotides: TGTGCCAGCAGCCTATGGACAGGGACGGGCGAGACCCAGTACTTC. Encoded protein: CASSLWTGTGETQYF.

V and J are TRBV24-1 and TRBJ1-5, with TRBD1 matching 11 bases. This CDR3 spans 14 amino acids. V was clipped by 4 bases and J by 6 bases; unmatched bases: 1. CDR1 and CDR2 from the germline V gene are KGHDR and SFDVKD. The CDR3 is CATSDGTGGQPQHF. The CDR3 nucleotides read TGTGCCACCAGTGACGGGACAGGGGGTCAGCCCCAGCATTTT.

This chain links TRBV7-2 with TRBJ2-2; D is ambiguous. Per the germline V gene, CDR1 is SGHTA and CDR2 is FQGNSA. There are 14 residues in the CDR3. Trimming removed 2 bases at V and 4 bases at J, with 8 bases between. The CDR3 is CASSLTVSTGELFF. DNA for the CDR3: TGTGCCAGCAGCTTAACTGTTTCCACCGGGGAGCTGTTTTTT. Based on the CDR3 plus reference TRBV7-2 and TRBJ2-2, the full variable domain is GAGVSQSPSNKVTEKGKDVELRCDPISGHTALYWYRQSLGQGLEFLIYFQGNSAPDKSGLPSDRFSAERTGGSVSTLTIQRTQQEDSAVYLCASSLTVSTGELFFGEGSRLTVL.

This clone was seen only a few times. This chain links TRBV5-1 with TRBJ2-7, with a weak D call TRBD2 (6 bases). The CDR3 totals 14 residues. Trimming took off 0 bases at V and 4 bases at J, with 11 bases between the two ends. Germline lookup yields CDR1 SGHRS and CDR2 YFSETQ. The CDR3 DNA reads as TGCGCCAGCAGCTTGGGCGGGGAACGGTACGAGCAGTACTTC. Protein: CASSLGGERYEQYF.

The genes are TRBV6-5 and TRBJ1-1; the match to TRBD1 covers 7 bases. Germline V gene lookup returns CDR1 MNHEY and CDR2 SVGAGI. The CDR3 has 14 residues. The ends lost 5 bases at V and 13 bases at J; junction bases unmatched: 16. The CDR3 region has the DNA TGTGCCAGCAGTCAACGTCGGGACAGCCTGGTTCTTTTCTTT. Protein product: CASSQRRDSLVLFF.

This chain uses TRBV6-5 with TRBJ1-2, with D maybe TRBD1 (5 bases). Germline V gene data show CDR1 as MNHEY and CDR2 as SVGAGI. The CDR3 length is 12 residues. Trimming left V 5 bases short and J 7 bases short, with 11 bases between. The CDR3, as DNA: TGTGCCAGCAGTCCGCACGGGGGTGGCTACACCTTC. Protein sequence: CASSPHGGGYTF.

The chain carries TRBV10-2 and TRBJ2-7; D perhaps matches TRBD1 (7 bases). The CDR3 totals 12 residues. CDR1 WSHSY and CDR2 SAAADI come from the germline V gene. The V end lost 9 bases, the J end lost 3 bases, and 12 bases lay between the germline ends. The CDR3 reads CASRQGLYEQYF. In DNA, the CDR3 is TGCGCCAGTAGACAGGGACTCTACGAGCAGTACTTC.

The chain couples TRBV9 to TRBJ1-1; D is perhaps TRBD1 (5 bases). V was trimmed by 3 bases and J by 1 base, leaving 16 bases between them. Per germline, CDR1 SGDLS and CDR2 YYNGEE. The CDR3 contains 16 residues. The CDR3: CASSAGPRGSNTEAFF. The CDR3 DNA sequence: TGTGCCAGCAGCGCTGGACCCCGGGGGTCGAACACTGAAGCTTTCTTT. The full variable domain, its missing parts supplied by reference TRBV9 and TRBJ1-1, is DSGVTQTPKHLITATGQRVTLRCSPRSGDLSVYWYQQSLDQGLQFLIQYYNGEERAKGNILERFSAQQFPDLHSELNLSSLELGDSALYFCASSAGPRGSNTEAFFGQGTRLTVV.

The chain couples TRBV15 to TRBJ2-7, with TRBD2 matching over 12 bases. The CDR3 sequence is 14 residues long. Germline V CDR1 and CDR2: LNHNV, YYDKDF (reference sequence). V was pared by 9 bases and J by 7 bases, with 10 bases of the junction left unmatched. For the CDR3, the DNA is TGTGCCACAGAGCTAGCGGGAGGGCCTAATGAGCAGTACTTC. Amino acid sequence: CATELAGGPNEQYF.

J is TRBJ1-4 and V is TRBV19; TRBD1 agrees at 7 bases. Germline CDR1 is LNHDA and CDR2 is SQIVND (reference sequence). The CDR3 totals 14 residues. V dropped 9 bases and J dropped 1; count of bases not matched to a gene: 5. The CDR3 here is CARDYRGTNEKLFF. CDR3 DNA sequence: TGTGCCAGAGACTACAGGGGAACTAATGAAAAACTGTTTTTT.

The gene calls are TRBV27 and TRBJ2-3, with D possibly matching TRBD1 (6 bases). Looked up from germline, CDR1 is MNHEY and CDR2 is SMNVEV (reference sequence). V lost 7 bases and J lost 2, with 16 bases in between. The CDR3 runs 15 residues. As DNA, the CDR3 is TGTGCCAGCAACTATCAGGGGTTTAACACAGATACGCAGTATTTT. Its protein product is CASNYQGFNTDTQYF.

This clone has just one count. The chain has TRBV18 and TRBJ1-2; no reliable D call. Germline V CDR1 and CDR2: KGHSH, LQKENI. The CDR3 has 14 amino acids. The germline V and J ends were trimmed by 3 bases and 5 bases, with 13 bases remaining between them. The DNA of the CDR3 is TGTGCCAGCTCACCGGCCGAAACCGTATATGGCTACACCTTC. It yields the protein CASSPAETVYGYTF.